One and the same sample provided the 21 T cell receptor beta chains below, sequenced in a study of Graves' ophthalmopathy and Graves' hyperthyroidism. From RNA, the CDR3 regions of TCR beta chains were amplified and sequenced. In the first round, RT-PCR was carried out with HTBI primers, and a multiplex PCR formed the second round. TCRdb reanalysed the multiplex PCR reads using MiXCR and keeps one entry per CDR3 protein. The data show 1 million to 1.3 million distinct CDR3 sequences, about 36% seen once. The sequenced sample was peripheral blood or thyroid tissue (not recorded which). These receptors came from an adult man with Graves' hyperthyroidism.

This chain joins TRBV7-2 and TRBJ2-2; TRBD1 matches at 7 bases. Germline CDR1 is SGHTA and CDR2 is FQGNSA. The CDR3 is made up of 15 amino acids. After removal of 9 bases from V and 2 bases from J, the junction contained 9 bases not matched to a gene. DNA for the CDR3: TGTGCCAGTAGTAACGACAGGGTTAACACCGGGGAGCTGTTTTTT. Translation: CASSNDRVNTGELFF.

The V gene is TRBV7-6, the J gene TRBJ1-2; 8 nucleotides align to TRBD1. This CDR3 is 16 amino acids long. Germline V gene sequence: CDR1 SGHVS, CDR2 FNYEAQ. J gave up 3 bases and V 5 bases, and 11 bases lay outside the gene matches. This CDR3 reads CASSAGIGTGHYGYTF. In DNA, the CDR3 is TGTGCCAGCAGCGCGGGGATTGGGACAGGACACTATGGCTACACCTTC.

The chain is built from TRBV5-1 and TRBJ1-2, with D possibly being TRBD1 (5 bases). Trimming removed 6 bases at V and 8 bases at J, with 17 bases between. The CDR3 consists of 13 residues. Looked up from germline, CDR1 is SGHRS and CDR2 is YFSETQ. The CDR3 coding sequence is TGCGCCAGCACCCCTTTGGCCGGGGACGGCTACACCTTC. Translation gives CASTPLAGDGYTF.

There are a few counts of this clonotype. V usage is TRBV5-8 and J usage is TRBJ1-6; TRBD1 matches at 7 bases. Per germline, CDR1 SGHTS and CDR2 YDEGEE. The CDR3 sequence is 14 residues long. V lost 5 bases to trimming and J lost 7 bases; unmatched junction nucleotides: 6. CDR3 sequence (DNA): TGTGCCAGCAGGCGCCGGGACAGCAATTCACCCCTCCACTTT. Encoded protein: CASRRRDSNSPLHF.

The chain has TRBV7-2 and TRBJ1-1; D is ambiguous. Germline values: CDR1 SGHTA, CDR2 FQGNSA. V gave up 6 bases and J gave up 8 bases, with 13 bases separating them. CDR3 length: 12 residues. The CDR3 spells CASSQSAREAFF. The CDR3 region has the DNA TGTGCCAGCAGTCAGAGTGCAAGGGAAGCTTTCTTT.

This chain uses TRBV20-1 with TRBJ2-5, with 11 bases that match TRBD2. CDR1 is DFQATT, CDR2 SNEGSKA, per germline (reference sequence). The CDR3 has 18 amino acids. The J segment lost 5 bases and the V segment lost 2 bases, leaving 16 bases of the junction unmatched. DNA of the CDR3: TGCAGTGCTAGAAGAGGTCTCCTTAGCGGGAGGGCTCGGGAGACCCAGTACTTC. This sequence encodes CSARRGLLSGRARETQYF.

This chain connects TRBV10-3 to TRBJ2-5; D tentatively fits TRBD1 or TRBD2 (5 bases each). CDR1 ENHRY and CDR2 SYGVKD come from the germline V gene. This CDR3 is built from 16 residues. The germline V and J ends were trimmed by 6 bases and 5 bases, with 22 bases remaining between them. The CDR3, as DNA: TGTGCCATCAGCGCGAACGGGTGGGGGATGATGGAGACCCAGTACTTC. Residues: CAISANGWGMMETQYF.

This clonotype was counted ten times or more. This sequence joins TRBV29-1 and TRBJ2-3; 12 positions agree with TRBD2. Per germline, CDR1 SQVTM and CDR2 ANQGSEA. The V and J ends lost 7 bases and 3 bases, in that order; junction bases with no gene match: 5. The CDR3 runs to 14 residues. This chain's CDR3 is CSGDTSGGTDTQYF. The CDR3 DNA follows: TGCAGCGGTGATACTAGCGGGGGGACAGATACGCAGTATTTT.

The chain is built from TRBV2 and TRBJ1-2; D gene uncertain. Trimming took 1 base from V and 9 from J, leaving 15 bases between them. In germline, CDR1 is SNHLY, CDR2 FYNNEI. The CDR3 is 14 residues long. The CDR3 sequence: CASSEGLAGYRYTF. The CDR3 nucleotides read TGTGCCAGCAGTGAAGGCCTAGCGGGTTATCGCTACACCTTC.

This clonotype was counted only a few times. The chain uses TRBV7-9 and TRBJ2-7; 10 bases map to TRBD2. The CDR3 runs to 16 residues. J gave up 2 bases and V 3 bases, and 7 bases lay outside the gene matches. Germline V lookup: CDR1 SEHNR, CDR2 FQNEAQ (reference sequence). The CDR3 region is CASSFFSSGGAYEQYF. In DNA, the CDR3 is TGTGCCAGCAGCTTTTTCTCCAGCGGGGGGGCCTACGAGCAGTACTTC.

The chain recombines TRBV25-1 with TRBJ2-5; tentatively, D is TRBD2 (6 bases). Trimming shortened V by 8 bases and J by 5 bases, and 15 bases separated the two germline ends. The germline V gene encodes CDR1 MGHDK and CDR2 SYGVNS. CDR3 length: 13 residues. CDR3 DNA: TGTGCCAGCTACGACCTCCGGGGGGAGACCCAGTACTTC. Protein: CASYDLRGETQYF.

The rearrangement links TRBV10-3 to TRBJ1-2, with a possible D match to TRBD1 (5 bases). Trimming cost V 8 bases and J 3 bases, with 10 bases left between them. Germline CDR1 is ENHRY and CDR2 is SYGVKD. The CDR3 has 12 amino acids. CDR3 nucleotides: TGTGCCATCGAACAGGACGACTATGGCTACACCTTC. This gives the protein CAIEQDDYGYTF.

This clonotype has ten or more counts. The rearrangement uses TRBV11-3 and TRBJ2-5; possibly TRBD1 or TRBD2 for D (6 bases each). V lost 1 base and J lost 3, with 12 bases in between. CDR1 and CDR2 (germline): SGHNT, YENEEA. This CDR3 spans 15 amino acids. The CDR3 sequence is CASSLGSGAEETQYF. CDR3 nucleotide sequence: TGTGCCAGCAGCTTAGGTTCGGGGGCCGAAGAGACCCAGTACTTC. Complete variable domain (other parts from reference TRBV11-3 and TRBJ2-5): EAGVVQSPRYKIIEKKQPVAFWCNPISGHNTLYWYLQNLGQGPELLIRYENEEAVDDSQLPKDRFSAERLKGVDSTLKIQPAELGDSAVYLCASSLGSGAEETQYFGPGTRLLVL.

This clonotype came up many times. The chain uses TRBV7-9 and TRBJ2-5; 11 positions agree with TRBD1. V lost 5 bases, J lost 5 bases, and 7 bases stayed unmatched. CDR1 and CDR2 from the germline V gene are SEHNR and FQNEAQ (reference sequence). The CDR3 length is 15 residues. CDR3 in DNA: TGTGCCAGCAGCCCACCGGACAGGGGGCAGGAGACCCAGTACTTC. This gives the protein CASSPPDRGQETQYF. The variable domain in full, with the rest retrieved from reference TRBV7-9 and TRBJ2-5, is DTGVSQNPRHKITKRGQNVTFRCDPISEHNRLYWYRQTLGQGPEFLTYFQNEAQLEKSRLLSDRFSAERPKGSFSTLEIQRTEQGDSAMYLCASSPPDRGQETQYFGPGTRLLVL.

This clonotype was picked up many times. This rearrangement joins TRBV5-1 to TRBJ2-7; D gene ambiguous. Trimming stripped 1 base from V and 3 bases from J, with 14 bases between. This CDR3 has 15 residues. Germline loops: CDR1 SGHRS, CDR2 YFSETQ. As DNA, the CDR3 is TGCGCCAGCAGCTTGACCTTTCACACCGGCTACGAGCAGTACTTC. It yields the protein CASSLTFHTGYEQYF.

The V call is TRBV7-9, the J call TRBJ1-4; D not certain. Trimming left V 5 bases short and J 8 bases short, with 12 bases between. The CDR3 extends over 13 amino acids. Germline assignment: CDR1 SEHNR and CDR2 FQNEAQ (reference sequence). The CDR3 loop is CASSEGPREKLFF. As DNA, the CDR3 is TGTGCCAGCAGCGAGGGCCCTCGAGAAAAACTGTTTTTT. Using reference TRBV7-9 and TRBJ1-4 for the parts outside the CDR3, the full variable domain is DTGVSQNPRHKITKRGQNVTFRCDPISEHNRLYWYRQTLGQGPEFLTYFQNEAQLEKSRLLSDRFSAERPKGSFSTLEIQRTEQGDSAMYLCASSEGPREKLFFGSGTQLSVL.

This clonotype was counted between two and nine times. The chain joins TRBV6-1 to TRBJ1-1; 9 bases agree with TRBD1. The J segment lost 3 bases and the V segment lost 5 bases, leaving 7 bases of the junction unmatched. This CDR3 has 15 residues. CDR1 is MNHNS, CDR2 SASEGT, per germline. The CDR3 sequence is CASSSPDRGHTEAFF. DNA for the CDR3: TGTGCCAGCAGTTCGCCGGACAGGGGCCACACTGAAGCTTTCTTT.

This clonotype was recorded once. V is TRBV2 and J is TRBJ2-1; D gene uncertain. Between the trimmed V and J ends, which lost 4 bases and 3 bases, there was a span of 10 bases. CDR1 and CDR2 from the germline V gene are SNHLY and FYNNEI. This CDR3 comprises 14 residues. CDR3 coding DNA: TGTGCCAGCAGTGTGGTGGCGAACTACAATGAGCAGTTCTTC. Translated, it gives CASSVVANYNEQFF. The full variable domain, with the rest looked up from reference TRBV2 and TRBJ2-1, is EPEVTQTPSHQVTQMGQEVILRCVPISNHLYFYWYRQILGQKVEFLVSFYNNEISEKSEIFDDQFSVERPDGSNFTLKIRSTKLEDSAMYFCASSVVANYNEQFFGPGTRLTVL.

The gene calls are TRBV9 and TRBJ1-1; D is possibly TRBD1 (6 bases). V shed 2 bases and J shed 4 bases, with 15 bases lying between them. This CDR3 is 15 amino acids long. Germline-derived CDR1 and CDR2 are SGDLS and YYNGEE. CDR3 DNA sequence: TGTGCCAGCAGCGTGGGACCGGGGGCGAGCACTGAAGCTTTCTTT. The encoded protein is CASSVGPGASTEAFF. The entire variable domain, with the rest obtained from reference TRBV9 and TRBJ1-1, is as follows: DSGVTQTPKHLITATGQRVTLRCSPRSGDLSVYWYQQSLDQGLQFLIQYYNGEERAKGNILERFSAQQFPDLHSELNLSSLELGDSALYFCASSVGPGASTEAFFGQGTRLTVV.

This clonotype has at least ten counts. The rearrangement uses TRBV7-2 and TRBJ2-5, with 10 bases aligning to TRBD2. Germline V gene sequence: CDR1 SGHTA, CDR2 FQGNSA. The V and J ends lost 1 base and 1 base, in that order; junction bases with no gene match: 3. This CDR3 comprises 16 residues. The DNA for the CDR3 is TGTGCCAGCAGCTTAGGACTAGCGGGTTCCCAAGAGACCCAGTACTTC. Encoded protein: CASSLGLAGSQETQYF.

This clonotype occurred many times. The genes are TRBV6-5 and TRBJ1-5, with D unclear. Per the germline V gene, CDR1 is MNHEY and CDR2 is SVGAGI. V lost 6 bases and J lost 3, with 9 bases in between. The CDR3 totals 13 residues. CDR3 residues: CASRRQDNQPQHF. In DNA form, the CDR3 reads TGTGCCAGCAGGAGACAAGACAATCAGCCCCAGCATTTT.